These T cell receptor beta chains were read from a single sample in a study of OX40 agonist ivuxolimab in advanced cancers. This table comes from immunoSEQ multiplex PCR, and its TCRdb copy is limited to in-frame clones, with some not included. In the table there are 70,000 or so clones, around 87% of which are singletons. The sample in question was CD4+ or CD8+ T cells sorted from blood, obtained in a trial of the OX40 agonist ivuxolimab. All receptors derive from an adult with an advanced solid tumor such as melanoma, head and neck, liver or kidney cancer. The CDR3 runs from the conserved cysteine through the conserved F or W. Fields, in order: D gene, clone size, J gene, V gene, CDR3 protein, CDR3 DNA. A D gene is named only where the DNA matches it firmly. Size values are once, few and many counts, or a class for expanded clones, and some rows have none.

TRBD2	NA	TRBJ2-7	TRBV5-6	CASSADAGEGYEQYF	TGTGCCAGCAGCGCTGACGCGGGGGAGGGCTACGAGCAGTACTTC
TRBD2	NA	TRBJ2-2	TRBV27	CASTLWRGGNTGELFF	TGTGCCAGCACGCTGTGGAGGGGAGGGAATACCGGGGAGCTGTTTTTT
NA	NA	TRBJ2-1	TRBV11-2	CASSPGLRNNEQFF	TGTGCCAGCAGCCCTGGACTCAGAAATAATGAGCAGTTCTTC
NA	NA	TRBJ2-7	TRBV18	CASSPADSYEQYF	TGTGCCAGCTCACCCGCGGACAGCTACGAGCAGTACTTC
NA	NA	TRBJ1-5	TRBV5-4	CASSLRGKSNQPQHF	TGTGCCAGCAGCTTGAGGGGGAAAAGCAATCAGCCCCAGCATTTT
NA	once	TRBJ2-1	TRBV7-2	CASSLLGRTYNEQFF	TGTGCCAGCAGCTTATTGGGCAGAACCTACAATGAGCAGTTCTTC
TRBD1	NA	TRBJ2-5	TRBV4-2	CASSLGTGKETQYF	TGTGCCAGCAGCCTCGGGACAGGGAAGGAGACCCAGTACTTC
NA	NA	TRBJ2-6	TRBV5-8	CASSLTVGRTNVLTF	TGTGCCAGCAGCCTAACGGTAGGAAGAACCAACGTCCTGACTTTC
NA	NA	TRBJ1-3	TRBV7-2	CASSPFGNTIYF	TGTGCCAGCAGCCCCTTCGGAAACACCATATATTTT
NA	NA	TRBJ2-3	TRBV4-1	CASSRISTDTQYF	TGCGCCAGCAGCCGGATCTCCACAGATACGCAGTATTTT
NA	few	TRBJ2-7	TRBV7-8	CASSQERGEQYF	TGTGCCAGCAGCCAGGAGAGGGGGGAGCAGTACTTC
TRBD1	NA	TRBJ2-3	TRBV7-6	CASSLGTGYKDTQYF	TGTGCCAGCAGCTTAGGGACAGGGTATAAAGATACGCAGTATTTT
NA	NA	TRBJ2-2	TRBV6-5	CASSYRRATELFF	TGTGCCAGCAGTTACCGCAGGGCCACGGAGCTGTTTTTT
TRBD2	NA	TRBJ2-3	TRBV27	CASSPINGLGTDTQYF	TGTGCCAGCAGCCCTATTAACGGACTAGGCACAGATACGCAGTATTTT
NA	NA	TRBJ2-5	TRBV20-1	CSAGGGETQYF	TGCAGTGCCGGAGGGGGAGAGACCCAGTACTTC
TRBD2	NA	TRBJ2-1	TRBV7-2	CASSSQAGSSYNEQFF	TGTGCCAGCAGCTCTCAAGCGGGGAGCTCCTACAATGAGCAGTTCTTC
NA	NA	TRBJ2-7	TRBV7-8	CASSFHGASGEQYF	TGTGCCAGCAGCTTTCACGGGGCCTCGGGTGAGCAGTACTTC
TRBD2	NA	TRBJ2-1	TRBV11-2	CASSQGLAGGDEQFF	TGTGCCAGCAGCCAGGGACTAGCGGGAGGTGATGAGCAGTTCTTC
NA	NA	TRBJ1-1	TRBV4-3	CASKKGVNTEAFF	TGCGCCAGCAAAAAGGGGGTGAACACTGAAGCTTTCTTT
TRBD1	NA	TRBJ2-7	TRBV28	CASRKGQGVFEQYF	TGTGCCAGCAGGAAAGGACAGGGGGTGTTCGAGCAGTACTTC
NA	NA	TRBJ2-4	TRBV7-6	CASSFQRLAKNIQYF	TGTGCCAGCAGCTTCCAGCGGTTAGCCAAAAACATTCAGTACTTC
NA	once	TRBJ2-5	TRBV11-2	CASRLPGRQTQYF	TGTGCCAGCAGGCTGCCGGGTCGGCAGACCCAGTACTTC
NA	NA	TRBJ1-5	TRBV30	CAWSPDSNQPQHF	TGTGCCTGGAGCCCGGACAGCAATCAGCCCCAGCATTTT
NA	once	TRBJ2-7	TRBV5-6	CASSLQGYEQYF	TGTGCCAGCAGCTTACAGGGTTACGAGCAGTACTTC
TRBD2	NA	TRBJ2-7	TRBV7-2	CASSSFTSGRLGEQYF	TGTGCCAGCAGCTCCTTCACTAGCGGGAGACTAGGCGAGCAGTACTTC
NA	NA	TRBJ2-7	TRBV11-3	CASSNRDGYYEQYF	TGTGCCAGCAGCAACCGGGACGGGTACTACGAGCAGTACTTC
TRBD1	NA	TRBJ1-5	TRBV13	CASSFGTGVGQPQHF	TGTGCCAGCAGCTTCGGGACAGGGGTGGGTCAGCCCCAGCATTTT
TRBD2	NA	TRBJ2-5	TRBV9	CASSVASAGVLKETQYF	TGTGCCAGCAGCGTAGCTTCGGCGGGAGTACTCAAAGAGACCCAGTACTTC
NA	few	TRBJ2-3	TRBV5-1	CASSTGLSTDTQYF	TGCGCCAGCAGTACGGGACTTAGCACAGATACGCAGTATTTT
NA	NA	TRBJ2-3	TRBV30	CAWSERVAQYF	TGTGCCTGGAGTGAAAGAGTTGCGCAGTATTTT
NA	NA	TRBJ2-7	TRBV6-1	CASRVYGTDSYEQYF	TGTGCCAGCAGAGTATACGGGACCGATTCCTACGAGCAGTACTTC
TRBD1	NA	TRBJ2-7	TRBV2	CASTYRGFYEQYF	TGTGCCAGCACCTACAGGGGGTTTTACGAGCAGTACTTC
TRBD1	NA	TRBJ1-4	TRBV2	CATQGAPPNEKLFF	TGTGCCACACAGGGGGCCCCTCCTAATGAAAAACTGTTTTTT
NA	NA	TRBJ2-2	TRBV7-3	CASSVLNTGELFF	TGTGCCAGCAGCGTCTTGAACACCGGGGAGCTGTTTTTT
NA	few	TRBJ2-1	TRBV6-6	CASSARLGNEQFF	TGTGCCAGCAGTGCCAGACTAGGAAATGAGCAGTTCTTC
NA	NA	TRBJ2-3	TRBV18	CASYHGADTQYF	TGTGCCAGCTATCACGGGGCAGATACGCAGTATTTT
TRBD1	NA	TRBJ2-5	TRBV7-2	CASSGGQGAGETQYF	TGTGCCAGCAGCGGAGGACAGGGGGCTGGGGAGACCCAGTACTTC
NA	NA	TRBJ2-1	TRBV7-2	CASSLAGTLDSYNEQFF	TGTGCCAGCAGCTTAGCGGGGACTCTCGACTCCTACAATGAGCAGTTCTTC
TRBD2	NA	TRBJ2-3	TRBV5-1	CASQLAGEGTDTQYF	TGCGCCAGCCAACTAGCGGGAGAGGGCACAGATACGCAGTATTTT
TRBD2	once	TRBJ2-1	TRBV28	CASGLAGVNEQFF	TGTGCCAGCGGACTAGCGGGAGTCAATGAGCAGTTCTTC
NA	NA	TRBJ2-3	TRBV6-5	CASSYDGRTDTQYF	TGTGCCAGCAGTTATGACGGGAGAACAGATACGCAGTATTTT
NA	NA	TRBJ2-5	TRBV5-1	CASSSLITRTQETQYF	TGCGCCAGCAGCTCGCTGATTACAAGGACGCAAGAGACCCAGTACTTC
NA	NA	TRBJ1-4	TRBV7-6	CASSLPGGAGEKLFF	TGTGCCAGCAGCTTACCGGGGGGCGCGGGTGAAAAACTGTTTTTT
NA	NA	TRBJ2-4	TRBV9	CASSAHQNIQYF	TGTGCCAGCAGCGCCCACCAAAACATTCAGTACTTC
NA	NA	TRBJ1-3	TRBV5-1	CASSLGGSSSGNTIYF	TGCGCCAGCAGCTTGGGGGGTTCAAGCTCTGGAAACACCATATATTTT
NA	once	TRBJ2-3	TRBV7-2	CASSFVGDTQYF	TGTGCCAGCAGCTTCGTGGGAGATACGCAGTATTTT
NA	few	TRBJ1-5	TRBV7-2	CASSPAGGGNQPQHF	TGTGCCAGCAGCCCAGCAGGAGGGGGCAATCAGCCCCAGCATTTT
TRBD1	NA	TRBJ2-3	TRBV6-1	CASSTGGLGTDTQYF	TGTGCCAGCAGCACAGGGGGCTTAGGCACAGATACGCAGTATTTT
NA	NA	TRBJ1-1	TRBV5-1	CASSWGTRRNTEAFF	TGCGCCAGCAGCTGGGGGACACGGAGGAACACTGAAGCTTTCTTT
NA	once	TRBJ2-1	TRBV5-1	CASSLVPPSASYNEQFF	TGCGCCAGCAGCTTGGTCCCTCCCAGTGCGTCCTACAATGAGCAGTTCTTC
TRBD2	NA	TRBJ2-4	TRBV4-3	CARGIESKNIQYF	TGCGCGCGGGGGATTGAGTCCAAAAACATTCAGTACTTC
NA	NA	TRBJ2-7	TRBV27	CASREGVSEPFYEQYF	TGTGCCAGCAGAGAGGGAGTCTCTGAACCTTTCTACGAGCAGTACTTC